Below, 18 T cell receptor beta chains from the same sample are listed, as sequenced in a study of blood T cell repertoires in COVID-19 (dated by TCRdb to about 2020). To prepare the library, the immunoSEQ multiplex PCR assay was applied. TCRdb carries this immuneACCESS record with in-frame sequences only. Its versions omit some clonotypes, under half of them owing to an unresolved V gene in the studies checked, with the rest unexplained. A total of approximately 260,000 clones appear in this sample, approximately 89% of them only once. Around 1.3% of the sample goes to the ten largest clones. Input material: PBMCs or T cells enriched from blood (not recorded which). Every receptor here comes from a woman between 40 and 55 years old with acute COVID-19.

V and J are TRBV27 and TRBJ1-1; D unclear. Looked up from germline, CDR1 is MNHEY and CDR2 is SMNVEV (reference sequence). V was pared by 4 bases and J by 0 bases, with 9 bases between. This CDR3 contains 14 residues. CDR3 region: CASSYTPMNTEAFF. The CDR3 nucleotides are TGTGCCAGCAGTTACACACCGATGAACACTGAAGCTTTCTTT.

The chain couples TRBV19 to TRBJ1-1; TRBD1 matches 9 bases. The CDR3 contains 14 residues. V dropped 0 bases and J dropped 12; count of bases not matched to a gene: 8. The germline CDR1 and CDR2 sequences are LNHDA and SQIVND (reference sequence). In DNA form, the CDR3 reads TGTGCCAGTAGTATAGAAGGGACAGGGAGCGGGTCTTTCTTT. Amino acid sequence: CASSIEGTGSGSFF. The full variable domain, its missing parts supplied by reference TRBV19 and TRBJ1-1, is DGGITQSPKYLFRKEGQNVTLSCEQNLNHDAMYWYRQDPGQGLRLIYYSQIVNDFQKGDIAEGYSVSREKKESFPLTVTSAQKNPTAFYLCASSIEGTGSGSFFGQGTRLTVV.

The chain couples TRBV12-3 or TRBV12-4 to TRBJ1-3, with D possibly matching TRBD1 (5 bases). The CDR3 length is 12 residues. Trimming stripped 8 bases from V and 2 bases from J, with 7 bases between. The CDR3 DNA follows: TGTGCCAGCTCCAGGGCTGGAAACACCATATATTTT. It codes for CASSRAGNTIYF.

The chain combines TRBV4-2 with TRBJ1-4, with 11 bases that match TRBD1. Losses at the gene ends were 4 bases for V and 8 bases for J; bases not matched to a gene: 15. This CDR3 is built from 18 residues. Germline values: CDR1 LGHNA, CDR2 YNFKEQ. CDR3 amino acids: CASSLTPEVGQGGEKLFF. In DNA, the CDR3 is TGTGCCAGCAGCCTCACTCCAGAAGTGGGACAGGGGGGGGAAAAACTGTTTTTT.

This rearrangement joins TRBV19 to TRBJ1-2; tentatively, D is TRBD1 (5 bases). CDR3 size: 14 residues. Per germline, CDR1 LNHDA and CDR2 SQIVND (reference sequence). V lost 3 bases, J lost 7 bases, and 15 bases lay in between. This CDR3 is CASSISRVRSGYTF. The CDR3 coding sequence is TGTGCCAGTAGTATTTCCAGGGTAAGAAGTGGCTACACCTTC.

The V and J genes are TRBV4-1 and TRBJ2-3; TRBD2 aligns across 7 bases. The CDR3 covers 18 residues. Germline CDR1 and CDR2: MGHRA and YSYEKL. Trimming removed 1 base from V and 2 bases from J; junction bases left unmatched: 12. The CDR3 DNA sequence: TGCGCCAGCAGCCAAGCTGTTCTGCTAGCGGCTTTCACAGATACGCAGTATTTT. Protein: CASSQAVLLAAFTDTQYF.

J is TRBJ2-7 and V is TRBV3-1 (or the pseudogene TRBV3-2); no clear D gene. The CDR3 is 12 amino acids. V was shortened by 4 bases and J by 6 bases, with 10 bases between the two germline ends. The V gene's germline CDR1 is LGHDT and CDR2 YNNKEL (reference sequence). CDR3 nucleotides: TGTGCCAGCAGCCGCGTGGTCGCCGAGCAGTACTTC. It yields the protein CASSRVVAEQYF.

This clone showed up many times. As DNA, the CDR3 is TGCGCCAGCAGCTTGTTACGGGCACAGGCCGGGGAGCTGTTTTTT. It translates to CASSLLRAQAGELFF. This chain connects TRBV5-1 to TRBJ2-2; tentatively, D is TRBD1 (5 bases). The CDR3 consists of 15 residues. CDR1 is SGHRS and CDR2 is YFSETQ in the germline V gene. Trimming removed 1 base from V and 6 bases from J, with 13 bases in between.

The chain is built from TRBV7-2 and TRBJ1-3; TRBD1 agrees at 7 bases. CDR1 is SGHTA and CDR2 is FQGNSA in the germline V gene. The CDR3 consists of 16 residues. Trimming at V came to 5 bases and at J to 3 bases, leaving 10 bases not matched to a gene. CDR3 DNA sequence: TGTGCCAGCAGCCGGGACAGATTAAGACTTGGAAACACCATATATTTT. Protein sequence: CASSRDRLRLGNTIYF.

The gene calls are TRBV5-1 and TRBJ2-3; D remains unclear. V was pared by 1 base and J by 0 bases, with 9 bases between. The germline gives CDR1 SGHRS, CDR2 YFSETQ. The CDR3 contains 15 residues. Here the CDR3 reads CASSLPTASTDTQYF. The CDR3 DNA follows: TGCGCCAGCAGCTTGCCTACCGCGAGCACAGATACGCAGTATTTT.

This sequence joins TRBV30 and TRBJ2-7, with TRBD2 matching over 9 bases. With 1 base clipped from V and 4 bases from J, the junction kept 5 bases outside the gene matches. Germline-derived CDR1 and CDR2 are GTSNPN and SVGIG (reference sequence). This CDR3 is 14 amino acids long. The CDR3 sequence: CAWSGSGRPYEQYF. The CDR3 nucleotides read TGTGCCTGGAGTGGGAGCGGGAGGCCGTACGAGCAGTACTTC.

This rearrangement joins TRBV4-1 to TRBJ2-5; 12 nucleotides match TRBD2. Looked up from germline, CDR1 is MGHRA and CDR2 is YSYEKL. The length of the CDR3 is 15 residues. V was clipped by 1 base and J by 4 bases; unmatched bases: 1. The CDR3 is CASSQVLAGGETQYF. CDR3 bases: TGCGCCAGCAGCCAAGTACTAGCGGGAGGAGAGACCCAGTACTTC.

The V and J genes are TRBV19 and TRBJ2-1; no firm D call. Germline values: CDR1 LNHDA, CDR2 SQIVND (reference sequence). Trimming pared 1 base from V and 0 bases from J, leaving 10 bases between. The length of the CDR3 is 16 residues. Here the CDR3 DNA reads TGTGCCAGTAGTATAGCAGGCAGCAGCTCCTACAATGAGCAGTTCTTC. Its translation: CASSIAGSSSYNEQFF.

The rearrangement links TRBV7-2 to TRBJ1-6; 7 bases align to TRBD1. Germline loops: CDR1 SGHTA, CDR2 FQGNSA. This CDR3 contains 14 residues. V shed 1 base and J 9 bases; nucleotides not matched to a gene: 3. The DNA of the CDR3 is TGTGCCAGCAGCTTAGAGGACAGGTTTTCACCCCTCCACTTT. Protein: CASSLEDRFSPLHF.

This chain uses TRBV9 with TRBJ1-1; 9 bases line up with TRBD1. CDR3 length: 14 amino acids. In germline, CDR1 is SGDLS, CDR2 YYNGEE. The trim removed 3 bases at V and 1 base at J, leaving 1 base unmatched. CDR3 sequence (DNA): TGTGCCAGCAGCGCGGACAGGGGGAACACTGAAGCTTTCTTT. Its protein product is CASSADRGNTEAFF.

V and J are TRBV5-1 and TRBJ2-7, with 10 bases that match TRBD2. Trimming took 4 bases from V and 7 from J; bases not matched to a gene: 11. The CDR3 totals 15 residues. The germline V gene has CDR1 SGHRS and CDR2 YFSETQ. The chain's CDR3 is CASSPRAGGESEQYF. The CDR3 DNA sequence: TGCGCCAGCAGCCCTAGAGCGGGAGGGGAGAGTGAGCAGTACTTC.

The CDR3 region is CASSWDRGAANYGYTF. Written as DNA, the CDR3 is TGTGCCAGCAGTTGGGACAGGGGGGCAGCTAACTATGGCTACACCTTC. This chain uses TRBV2 with TRBJ1-2; 11 bases are a match to TRBD1. V lost 5 bases to trimming and J lost 0 bases; unmatched junction nucleotides: 5. The CDR3 sequence is 16 residues long. Germline V gene lookup returns CDR1 SNHLY and CDR2 FYNNEI.

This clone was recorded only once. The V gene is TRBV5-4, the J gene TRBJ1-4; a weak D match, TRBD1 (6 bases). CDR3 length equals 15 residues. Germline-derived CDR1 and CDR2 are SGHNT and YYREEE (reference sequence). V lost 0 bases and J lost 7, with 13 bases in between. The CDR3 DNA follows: TGTGCCAGCAGCTTGGGGGGGCGCAGAAGTGAAAAACTGTTTTTT. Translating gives CASSLGGRRSEKLFF.